One sample yielded the 30 T cell receptor beta chains listed below, sequenced in a study of shared clonotypes between healthy human individuals. Generated by immunoSEQ multiplex PCR, the TCRdb table keeps only in-frame clones and is missing some. The repertoire holds 1,400,000 or so clones, with approximately 98.5% as singletons. Sequenced input: naive CD4+ T cells sorted from blood. The subset here: CD45RA+ positively selected. The origin of the receptors is a man younger than 40 in good health.

The chain links TRBV5-1 to TRBJ1-2, with no clear D. The CDR3 covers 13 residues. The ends were cut back, 4 bases at V and 4 bases at J, with 11 bases in the middle. Germline V gene data show CDR1 as SGHRS and CDR2 as YFSETQ. CDR3: CASSPERSYGYTF. CDR3 in DNA: TGCGCCAGCAGCCCTGAAAGGTCCTATGGCTACACCTTC.

This clone was recorded once. This sample also contains other DNA sequences that code for the same CDR3. V usage is TRBV7-2 and J usage is TRBJ2-5; possibly TRBD1 for D (6 bases). This CDR3 spans 13 amino acids. Germline-derived CDR1 and CDR2 are SGHTA and FQGNSA. Trimming took off 0 bases at V and 4 bases at J, with 6 bases between the two ends. The chain's CDR3 is CASSLARGETQYF. CDR3 in DNA: TGTGCCAGCAGCTTAGCCAGGGGAGAGACCCAGTACTTC.

The chain employs TRBV6-5 and TRBJ1-2, with D perhaps TRBD1 (5 bases). V was clipped by 6 bases and J by 5 bases, with 19 bases between them. This CDR3 is built from 15 residues. Germline V CDR1 and CDR2: MNHEY, SVGAGI. As DNA, the CDR3 is TGTGCCAGCAGCCGGGGTCTTCAGGGCTCATATGGCTACACCTTC. Translated: CASSRGLQGSYGYTF.

This clone was counted a single time. The chain employs TRBV29-1 and TRBJ2-7, with D possibly TRBD2 on 5 matching bases. The CDR3 has 11 residues. Per germline, CDR1 SQVTM and CDR2 ANQGSEA. The V end lost 4 bases, the J end lost 5 bases, and 9 bases lay between the germline ends. The CDR3 sequence is CSVAGVHEQYF. Written as DNA, the CDR3 is TGCAGCGTTGCCGGGGTCCACGAGCAGTACTTC.

The chain's CDR3 is CARSLVVGRRGYEQYF. CDR3 bases: TGTGCCAGAAGCTTAGTGGTCGGGAGACGCGGCTACGAGCAGTACTTC. V is TRBV7-5 and J is TRBJ2-7; TRBD2 reflects the table's D call only, with no check against the DNA. TRBV7-5 corresponds to a pseudogene. The length of the CDR3 is 16 residues.

This chain joins TRBV11-2 and TRBJ2-1, with D hard to call. The CDR3 spans 13 residues. Deletions cut 3 bases from V and 6 bases from J, with 9 bases between. Germline V gene lookup returns CDR1 SGHAT and CDR2 FQNNGV. CDR3 coding DNA: TGTGCCAGCAGCTTGGGTTCTCGCAATGAGCAGTTCTTC. The encoded protein is CASSLGSRNEQFF.

The chain couples TRBV6-1 to TRBJ2-1; possibly TRBD2 for D (6 bases). V was cut by 8 bases and J by 0 bases, with 11 bases left in between. Germline V gene sequence: CDR1 MNHNS, CDR2 SASEGT. The CDR3 is made up of 14 amino acids. The CDR3: CASLAFSSYNEQFF. The CDR3 DNA reads as TGTGCCAGCCTAGCGTTCAGCTCCTACAATGAGCAGTTCTTC.

This clone appeared a single time. The chain links TRBV5-1 to TRBJ2-2; 10 bases align to TRBD1. Germline CDR1 and CDR2: SGHRS and YFSETQ. This CDR3 is 17 amino acids long. V shed 3 bases and J 6 bases; nucleotides not matched to a gene: 11. DNA for the CDR3: TGCGCCAGCAGCTCGATCCGGGACAGGGGTAACCCCGGGGAGCTGTTTTTT. It yields the protein CASSSIRDRGNPGELFF. Drawing the rest from reference TRBV5-1 and TRBJ2-2, the complete variable domain is KAGVTQTPRYLIKTRGQQVTLSCSPISGHRSVSWYQQTPGQGLQFLFEYFSETQRNKGNFPGRFSGRQFSNSRSEMNVSTLELGDSALYLCASSSIRDRGNPGELFFGEGSRLTVL.

Turning to this clone: This specimen includes other DNA sequences encoding the same CDR3. V is TRBV20-1 and J is TRBJ2-3; D is ambiguous. The germline gives CDR1 DFQATT, CDR2 SNEGSKA (reference sequence). The CDR3 length is 11 residues. Deletions cut 6 bases from V and 3 bases from J, with 7 bases between. For the CDR3, the DNA is TGCAGTGCCATGGGGACAGATACGCAGTATTTT. It translates to CSAMGTDTQYF.

This clone was counted once. The chain couples TRBV28 to TRBJ2-5, with 11 positions matching TRBD2. The CDR3 spans 16 residues. Trimming removed 6 bases from V and 3 bases from J; junction bases left unmatched: 9. From germline, CDR1 is MDHEN and CDR2 SYDVKM. CDR3 amino acids: CASSLGLAETEETQYF. The DNA for the CDR3 is TGTGCCAGCAGCTTGGGACTAGCGGAAACCGAAGAGACCCAGTACTTC.

Concerning this clone itself: Other DNA sequences in the sample encode the same CDR3. The V and J genes are TRBV7-9 and TRBJ2-5; 10 nucleotides match TRBD1. CDR1 and CDR2 from the germline V gene are SEHNR and FQNEAQ (reference sequence). The CDR3 runs 15 residues. Trimming cost V 0 bases and J 4 bases; bases outside gene matches: 2. CDR3 sequence (DNA): TGTGCCAGCAGCTTAGCGACAGGGGGCAGAGAGACCCAGTACTTC. Translating it yields CASSLATGGRETQYF.

The chain's CDR3 is CASSQIRLAGEYNEQFF. As DNA, the CDR3 is TGTGCCAGCAGCCAAATACGACTAGCGGGAGAGTACAATGAGCAGTTCTTC. The genes are TRBV7-6 and TRBJ2-1; 12 positions agree with TRBD2. Germline V gene sequence: CDR1 SGHVS, CDR2 FNYEAQ. This CDR3 contains 17 residues. J lost 4 bases, V lost 5 bases, and 9 bases had no gene match.

This clone was detected only once. This chain links TRBV25-1 with TRBJ2-3; perhaps TRBD1 as D (5 bases). Per the germline V gene, CDR1 is MGHDK and CDR2 is SYGVNS. This CDR3 has 14 residues. V lost 6 bases to trimming and J lost 5 bases, with 15 bases between them. CDR3 bases: TGTGCCAGCAGGGGGCCCGGGCCGGGAGATACGCAGTATTTT. It yields the protein CASRGPGPGDTQYF.

The chain recombines TRBV28 with TRBJ2-7, with D hard to call. Germline V gene data show CDR1 as MDHEN and CDR2 as SYDVKM. V was clipped by 7 bases and J by 2 bases, with 9 bases between them. CDR3 length equals 12 residues. The CDR3, as DNA: TGTGCCAGCACCTTGGGAACCTACGAGCAGTACTTC. Its protein is CASTLGTYEQYF.

This clone is a singleton in its sample. The chain uses TRBV4-3 and TRBJ2-6; no definite D call. The CDR3 has 16 amino acids. The germline CDR1 and CDR2 sequences are LGHNA and YSLEER. Trimming took 1 base from V and 0 from J, leaving 7 bases between them. The CDR3 nucleotides are TGCGCCAGCAGCCAAGGGCGGATCTCTGGGGCCAACGTCCTGACTTTC. It yields the protein CASSQGRISGANVLTF.

As to this clone: An end of the junction differs from the germline gene, which may be a read error. The rearrangement joins TRBV14 to TRBJ2-7; D call uncertain. The CDR3 consists of 13 residues. The V gene's germline CDR1 is SGHDN and CDR2 FVKESK. This chain's CDR3 is CASSQDLLGDAHF. CDR3 nucleotide sequence: TGTGCCAGCAGCCAAGACCTACTGGGTGACGCACACTTC. The entire variable domain, with the rest obtained from reference TRBV14 and TRBJ2-7, is as follows: EAGVTQFPSHSVIEKGQTVTLRCDPISGHDNLYWYRRVMGKEIKFLLHFVKESKQDESGMPNNRFLAERTGGTYSTLKVQPAELEDSGVYFCASSQDLLGDAHFGPGTRLTVT.

The rearrangement links TRBV7-2 to TRBJ2-5, with D possibly TRBD2 on 6 matching bases. Germline V lookup: CDR1 SGHTA, CDR2 FQGNSA. Trimming cost V 6 bases and J 5 bases, with 13 bases left between them. The CDR3 loop spans 13 amino acids. In nucleotides, the CDR3 is TGTGCCAGCAGGCTAGCCGGGACTGAGACCCAGTACTTC. Its protein product is CASRLAGTETQYF.

This clone has just one count. This chain's CDR3 is CASSPPSGSATNEKLFF. The CDR3 nucleotides read TGTGCCAGCTCACCACCTAGTGGTTCTGCAACTAATGAAAAACTGTTTTTT. The chain combines TRBV18 with TRBJ1-4; D not certain. V lost 0 bases to trimming and J lost 0 bases, with 11 bases between them. Germline CDR1 and CDR2: KGHSH and LQKENI. The CDR3 runs to 17 residues. Using reference TRBV18 and TRBJ1-4 for the parts outside the CDR3, the full variable domain is NAGVMQNPRHLVRRRGQEARLRCSPMKGHSHVYWYRQLPEEGLKFMVYLQKENIIDESGMPKERFSAEFPKEGPSILRIQQVVRGDSAAYFCASSPPSGSATNEKLFFGSGTQLSVL.

The chain joins TRBV7-9 to TRBJ1-6, with 9 bases that match TRBD1. The CDR3 is made up of 15 amino acids. J gave up 7 bases and V 5 bases, and 6 bases lay outside the gene matches. Germline V gene data show CDR1 as SEHNR and CDR2 as FQNEAQ (reference sequence). The CDR3 coding sequence is TGTGCCAGCAGCCCTAGGGACAGGGACAATTCACCCCTCCACTTT. Translated, it gives CASSPRDRDNSPLHF. Combining the CDR3 with reference TRBV7-9 and TRBJ1-6 gives the whole variable domain DTGVSQNPRHKITKRGQNVTFRCDPISEHNRLYWYRQTLGQGPEFLTYFQNEAQLEKSRLLSDRFSAERPKGSFSTLEIQRTEQGDSAMYLCASSPRDRDNSPLHFGNGTRLTVT.

The V gene is TRBV19, the J gene TRBJ1-5; D unresolved. V gave up 7 bases and J gave up 0 bases, with 10 bases separating them. This CDR3 is 14 amino acids long. Germline V gene lookup returns CDR1 LNHDA and CDR2 SQIVND (reference sequence). The CDR3 is CASTLTVSNQPQHF. CDR3 DNA: TGTGCCAGTACCCTAACAGTTAGCAATCAGCCCCAGCATTTT. Variable domain in full (rest from reference TRBV19 and TRBJ1-5): DGGITQSPKYLFRKEGQNVTLSCEQNLNHDAMYWYRQDPGQGLRLIYYSQIVNDFQKGDIAEGYSVSREKKESFPLTVTSAQKNPTAFYLCASTLTVSNQPQHFGDGTRLSIL.

This chain joins TRBV28 and TRBJ2-2, with a possible D match to TRBD1 (6 bases). Trimming left V 3 bases short and J 2 bases short, with 16 bases between. CDR3 length: 17 residues. Germline assignment: CDR1 MDHEN and CDR2 SYDVKM. CDR3 bases: TGTGCCAGCAGTTTTCCACGGGGACAACCAAACACCGGGGAGCTGTTTTTT. As protein: CASSFPRGQPNTGELFF.

The chain is built from TRBV6-6 and TRBJ2-1; D gene uncertain. Deletions cut 5 bases from V and 13 bases from J, with 12 bases between. Looked up from germline, CDR1 is MNHNY and CDR2 is SVGAGI (reference sequence). The CDR3 loop spans 11 amino acids. The CDR3 nucleotides are TGTGCCAGCAGTCGAGGAGACAATCAGTTCTTC. Translation gives CASSRGDNQFF.

The V gene is TRBV30, the J gene TRBJ2-6; no clear D. CDR1 and CDR2 (germline): GTSNPN, SVGIG (reference sequence). V lost 6 bases, J lost 2 bases, and 14 bases lay in between. CDR3 length: 15 residues. CDR3 sequence reads: CACPRSGPGANVLTF. For the CDR3, the DNA is TGTGCCTGCCCCCGATCGGGCCCTGGGGCCAACGTCCTGACTTTC.

The CDR3 region is CASSEFVQDGYTF. In nucleotides, the CDR3 is TGTGCCAGCAGTGAATTTGTTCAGGATGGCTACACCTTC. This sequence joins TRBV25-1 and TRBJ1-2; D ambiguous. Trimming pared 1 base from V and 6 bases from J, leaving 9 bases between. The CDR3 runs to 13 residues. Germline CDR1 and CDR2: MGHDK and SYGVNS.

This chain connects TRBV7-2 to TRBJ2-5; D uncertain. This CDR3 contains 16 residues. Trimming removed 0 bases from V and 5 bases from J, with 16 bases in between. Germline V lookup: CDR1 SGHTA, CDR2 FQGNSA. CDR3 sequence (DNA): TGTGCCAGCAGCTTAGCGGGGTCGACCCCGGGCGAGACCCAGTACTTC. This codes for CASSLAGSTPGETQYF.

V gene TRBV5-8 combines with J gene TRBJ1-2; tentatively, D is TRBD1 (6 bases). Germline V gives CDR1 SGHTS, CDR2 YDEGEE. With 0 bases removed from V and 8 bases from J, the gap between germline ends came to 11 bases. This CDR3 contains 13 residues. The CDR3 DNA reads TGTGCCAGCAGCTTGGTGGGGGCGGGCGGCTACACCTTC. It translates to CASSLVGAGGYTF. The full variable domain, with the rest looked up from reference TRBV5-8 and TRBJ1-2, is EAGVTQSPTHLIKTRGQQATLRCSPISGHTSVYWYQQALGLGLQFLLWYDEGEERNRGNFPPRFSGRQFPNYSSELNVNALELEDSALYLCASSLVGAGGYTFGSGTRLTVV.

The rearrangement links TRBV5-1 to TRBJ2-5; the match to TRBD1 covers 9 bases. This CDR3 comprises 15 residues. CDR1 and CDR2 from the germline V gene are SGHRS and YFSETQ. With 2 bases clipped from V and 1 base from J, the junction kept 3 bases outside the gene matches. CDR3 DNA sequence: TGCGCCAGCAGCTTCGGGACAGGGCTCCAAGAGACCCAGTACTTC. This translates into CASSFGTGLQETQYF.

To note about this clone: The sample contains more than one DNA sequence encoding this CDR3. The CDR3 loop reads CASSVGGSSYEQYF. For the CDR3, the DNA is TGTGCCAGCAGTGTGGGCGGGAGCTCCTACGAGCAGTACTTC. The chain is built from TRBV2 and TRBJ2-7, with TRBD2 matching 7 bases. Trimming at V came to 4 bases and at J to 0 bases, leaving 3 bases not matched to a gene. This CDR3 has 14 residues. CDR1 SNHLY and CDR2 FYNNEI come from the germline V gene.

This rearrangement joins TRBV9 to TRBJ2-3; D perhaps matches TRBD2 (5 bases). The length of the CDR3 is 14 residues. Germline lookup yields CDR1 SGDLS and CDR2 YYNGEE. Trimming pared 4 bases from V and 8 bases from J, leaving 17 bases between. The CDR3 is CASSPTGVVGTQYF. CDR3 nucleotide sequence: TGTGCCAGCAGCCCCACCGGGGTAGTGGGTACGCAGTATTTT.

The chain is built from TRBV10-3 and TRBJ2-3; a weak D match, TRBD2 (6 bases). V was cut by 0 bases and J by 0 bases, with 10 bases left in between. The CDR3 length is 16 residues. CDR1 ENHRY and CDR2 SYGVKD come from the germline V gene. The CDR3 sequence is CAISESGGTSTDTQYF. The CDR3 DNA follows: TGTGCCATCAGTGAGTCCGGCGGGACTAGCACAGATACGCAGTATTTT.